The 23 T cell receptor beta chains listed next were all sequenced from one sample in a study of T cell responses to AZD1222 COVID-19 vaccine. The assay was immunoSEQ multiplex PCR, and TCRdb's table has in-frame clones only and misses some. The sample has about 140,000 clones, 90% to 95% seen once. The source was peripheral blood, collected after recovery from COVID-19. All receptors come from an adult who had recovered from COVID-19.

The chain joins TRBV27 to TRBJ1-2, with a weak D call TRBD1 (5 bases). The ends were cut back, 5 bases at V and 5 bases at J, with 15 bases in the middle. There are 14 residues in the CDR3. Germline CDR1 MNHEY, CDR2 SMNVEV (reference sequence). In DNA, the CDR3 is TGTGCCAGCAGTATCCGGGACGGACCATATGGCTACACCTTC. It specifies CASSIRDGPYGYTF.

The rearrangement joins TRBV5-1 to TRBJ2-3; D is unclear. The CDR3 sequence is 13 residues long. CDR1 is SGHRS, CDR2 YFSETQ, per germline. Trimming shortened V by 0 bases and J by 5 bases, and 7 bases separated the two germline ends. CDR3 protein: CASSLAVRDTQYF. For the CDR3, the DNA is TGCGCCAGCAGCTTGGCCGTAAGAGATACGCAGTATTTT.

The chain uses TRBV19 and TRBJ1-2; D not resolved. The length of the CDR3 is 14 residues. Germline V lookup: CDR1 LNHDA, CDR2 SQIVND (reference sequence). Trimming pared 2 bases from V and 5 bases from J, leaving 12 bases between. This chain's CDR3 is CASSIPTGIYGYTF. The DNA for the CDR3 is TGTGCCAGTAGTATACCAACGGGGATTTATGGCTACACCTTC.

The CDR3 DNA reads as TGTGCCAGTAGTATAGTCCAGGGGGCTTGGAACACTGAAGCTTTCTTT. Translating gives CASSIVQGAWNTEAFF. The chain carries TRBV19 and TRBJ1-1; TRBD1 aligns across 8 bases. Per germline, CDR1 LNHDA and CDR2 SQIVND (reference sequence). The ends lost 1 base at V and 1 base at J; junction bases unmatched: 5. CDR3 length equals 16 residues. The entire variable domain, with the rest obtained from reference TRBV19 and TRBJ1-1, is as follows: DGGITQSPKYLFRKEGQNVTLSCEQNLNHDAMYWYRQDPGQGLRLIYYSQIVNDFQKGDIAEGYSVSREKKESFPLTVTSAQKNPTAFYLCASSIVQGAWNTEAFFGQGTRLTVV.

The chain is built from TRBV11-2 and TRBJ2-3, with 15 positions matching TRBD2. Germline V CDR1 and CDR2: SGHAT, FQNNGV. With 5 bases clipped from V and 3 bases from J, the junction kept 3 bases outside the gene matches. The CDR3 is made up of 16 amino acids. CDR3 nucleotide sequence: TGTGCCAGCAGCCCTGGGACTAGCGGGAGGACAGATACGCAGTATTTT. This translates into CASSPGTSGRTDTQYF.

The rearrangement links TRBV20-1 to TRBJ2-4, with D possibly being TRBD1 or TRBD2 (5 bases each). V lost 3 bases and J lost 0, with 12 bases in between. This CDR3 spans 15 amino acids. Germline V gene lookup returns CDR1 DFQATT and CDR2 SNEGSKA (reference sequence). The CDR3 protein is CSASGSGTAKNIQYF. CDR3 DNA sequence: TGCAGTGCTAGTGGTTCCGGGACAGCCAAAAACATTCAGTACTTC.

The rearrangement links TRBV6-5 to TRBJ2-7, with 7 bases that match TRBD2. V was clipped by 7 bases and J by 2 bases; unmatched bases: 11. The CDR3 length is 15 residues. Germline V CDR1 and CDR2: MNHEY, SVGAGI. The CDR3 here is CASTYIQRGTYEQYF. In nucleotides, the CDR3 is TGTGCCAGCACCTACATCCAGCGGGGCACCTACGAGCAGTACTTC.

The chain links TRBV5-5 to TRBJ2-7; D is undetermined. V was cut by 1 base and J by 2 bases, with 7 bases left in between. The CDR3 length is 13 residues. From germline, CDR1 is SGHKS and CDR2 YYEKEE (reference sequence). The chain's CDR3 is CASSLSGPYEQYF. In DNA form, the CDR3 reads TGTGCCAGCAGCTTGTCAGGCCCCTACGAGCAGTACTTC.

This chain links TRBV10-3 with TRBJ2-5, with TRBD1 matching over 7 bases. V trimming: 7 bases; J trimming: 3 bases; junction bases outside the gene matches: 8. This CDR3 is built from 14 residues. From germline, CDR1 is ENHRY and CDR2 SYGVKD. The CDR3 reads CAINRITGEETQYF. DNA for the CDR3: TGTGCCATCAATAGGATAACAGGGGAAGAGACCCAGTACTTC.

For the CDR3, the DNA is TGTGCCAGCAGTACTCGGCCGTCAAATCAGCCCCAGCATTTT. It encodes CASSTRPSNQPQHF. This chain connects TRBV2 to TRBJ1-5; D unclear. This CDR3 is built from 14 residues. Looked up from germline, CDR1 is SNHLY and CDR2 is FYNNEI. V was shortened by 5 bases and J by 4 bases, with 12 bases between the two germline ends.

The chain has TRBV11-2 and TRBJ2-7; a weak D match, TRBD2 (7 bases). This CDR3 has 15 residues. Germline V CDR1 and CDR2: SGHAT, FQNNGV. V lost 1 base and J lost 1, with 11 bases in between. DNA of the CDR3: TGTGCCAGCAGCTTAGCGGGGGGCGCATCCTACGAGCAGTACTTC. It codes for CASSLAGGASYEQYF.

This chain connects TRBV7-9 to TRBJ1-1; the match to TRBD1 covers 9 bases. V lost 5 bases, J lost 1 base, and 5 bases stayed unmatched. The CDR3 runs 15 residues. The germline V gene encodes CDR1 SEHNR and CDR2 FQNEAQ (reference sequence). The CDR3, as DNA: TGTGCCAGCAGCGTATCGGGACAGGGGAACACTGAAGCTTTCTTT. It specifies CASSVSGQGNTEAFF.

The V call is TRBV27, the J call TRBJ1-1, with D possibly TRBD1 on 5 matching bases. The CDR3 is 14 amino acids. Germline assignment: CDR1 MNHEY and CDR2 SMNVEV (reference sequence). Trimming removed 3 bases from V and 0 bases from J, with 8 bases in between. This chain's CDR3 is CASSFRGMNTEAFF. For the CDR3, the DNA is TGTGCCAGCAGTTTTCGGGGCATGAACACTGAAGCTTTCTTT.

This clone was seen just once. The genes are TRBV29-1 and TRBJ2-1; D uncertain. Germline assignment: CDR1 SQVTM and CDR2 ANQGSEA. CDR3 length: 10 residues. Trimming removed 5 bases at V and 7 bases at J, with 6 bases between. The CDR3 sequence: CSVRANEQFF. CDR3 DNA sequence: TGCAGCGTTCGGGCAAATGAGCAGTTCTTC.

This chain connects TRBV19 to TRBJ1-1; D is unclear. This CDR3 is built from 13 residues. V lost 3 bases and J lost 2, with 7 bases in between. CDR1 and CDR2 from the germline V gene are LNHDA and SQIVND (reference sequence). Here the CDR3 reads CASSMAHNTEAFF. As DNA, the CDR3 is TGTGCCAGTAGTATGGCTCACAACACTGAAGCTTTCTTT.

This chain links TRBV6-5 with TRBJ2-7, with D perhaps TRBD2 (5 bases). In germline, CDR1 is MNHEY, CDR2 SVGAGI. The germline V and J ends were trimmed by 7 bases and 4 bases, with 17 bases remaining between them. This CDR3 has 14 residues. The CDR3 bases are TGTGCCAGCAAGTCTTCGACCACGGGATACGAGCAGTACTTC. This translates into CASKSSTTGYEQYF.

V usage is TRBV27 and J usage is TRBJ1-1; D gene unclear. Germline CDR1 reads MNHEY; CDR2 reads SMNVEV (reference sequence). This CDR3 is built from 15 residues. V was shortened by 5 bases and J by 0 bases, with 13 bases between the two germline ends. CDR3 amino acids: CASSPHDGMNTEAFF. The DNA for the CDR3 is TGTGCCAGCAGTCCCCATGACGGGATGAACACTGAAGCTTTCTTT.

V is TRBV2 and J is TRBJ2-2; 10 bases agree with TRBD2. The CDR3 has 15 residues. The V gene's germline CDR1 is SNHLY and CDR2 FYNNEI. With 4 bases clipped from V and 5 bases from J, the junction kept 4 bases outside the gene matches. The CDR3 nucleotides are TGTGCCAGCAGTGGTCTAGCGGGAGATACCGGGGAGCTGTTTTTT. This sequence encodes CASSGLAGDTGELFF. The full variable domain, completed using reference TRBV2 and TRBJ2-2, is EPEVTQTPSHQVTQMGQEVILRCVPISNHLYFYWYRQILGQKVEFLVSFYNNEISEKSEIFDDQFSVERPDGSNFTLKIRSTKLEDSAMYFCASSGLAGDTGELFFGEGSRLTVL.

This clone is a singleton in its sample. The chain recombines TRBV5-6 with TRBJ1-1; tentative D call: TRBD1 (6 bases). The CDR3 totals 15 residues. Trimming took 4 bases from V and 1 from J, leaving 14 bases between them. The germline V gene encodes CDR1 SGHDT and CDR2 YYEEEE. The CDR3 nucleotides read TGTGCCAGCAGCCCCTGGGGCAGGGGGAACACTGAAGCTTTCTTT. Translating it yields CASSPWGRGNTEAFF.

The chain is built from TRBV5-1 and TRBJ2-1; D not resolved. Germline loops: CDR1 SGHRS, CDR2 YFSETQ. Trimming took 2 bases from V and 8 from J, leaving 14 bases between them. The CDR3 consists of 14 residues. CDR3 protein: CASSLRRDHDEQFF. DNA for the CDR3: TGCGCCAGCAGCTTAAGAAGGGATCACGATGAGCAGTTCTTC.

A single count supports this clone. The chain has TRBV5-8 and TRBJ2-5; TRBD1 might be the D (6 bases). In germline, CDR1 is SGHTS, CDR2 YDEGEE. The CDR3 runs 14 residues. V was cut by 1 base and J by 4 bases, with 11 bases left in between. The DNA for the CDR3 is TGTGCCAGCAGCTTGCAGGGGCGCGGAGAGACCCAGTACTTC. Its translation is CASSLQGRGETQYF.

This clone was seen once. The rearrangement joins TRBV7-8 to TRBJ1-4, with D maybe TRBD1 (6 bases). This CDR3 has 16 amino acids. Germline CDR1 and CDR2: SGHVS and FQNEAQ. Trimming took 5 bases from V and 7 from J, leaving 20 bases between them. The CDR3 sequence is CASSPRGITQGEKLFF. DNA of the CDR3: TGTGCCAGCAGCCCCCGTGGAATTACACAGGGTGAAAAACTGTTTTTT.

The rearrangement links TRBV6-5 to TRBJ1-2, with 10 bases lining up with TRBD1. V shed 0 bases, J shed 13 bases, and the junction held 14 bases outside the gene matches. The germline CDR1 and CDR2 sequences are MNHEY and SVGAGI. This CDR3 has 16 amino acids. The chain's CDR3 is CASSYSASTGGHGFTF. The CDR3 DNA reads TGTGCCAGCAGTTACTCCGCATCGACAGGGGGCCACGGTTTCACCTTC.